These T cell receptor beta chains were read from a single sample in a study of beta chain features in type 1 diabetes. The data were produced by immunoSEQ multiplex PCR, yet TCRdb's version contains in-frame clones alone and is incomplete. This sample has 600,000 to 700,000 clones, with roughly 12% found just once. Sample: naive CD4+ T cells from blood. The source of these receptors is a man aged 25-45 years with type 1 diabetes. Both conserved end residues are part of each CDR3.

TRBJ2-7 TRBV6-5 CASSYNRVSEQYF
TRBJ1-4 TRBV5-6 CASSLFAEKLFF
TRBJ2-1 TRBV5-5 CASSFFDGEQFF
TRBJ2-3 TRBV5-6 CASSPYGTASTDTQYF
TRBJ2-5 TRBV10-3 CAISPRTGTGVEETQYF
TRBJ1-2 TRBV29-1 CSVPGQGNYGYTF
TRBJ1-4 TRBV7-8 CASSPGQGEKLFF
TRBJ2-5 TRBV4-3 CASSLSGGFGETQYF
TRBJ2-1 TRBV7-9 CASSLWTGGSYNEQFF
TRBJ2-2 TRBV5-4 CASSPTGTSGELFF